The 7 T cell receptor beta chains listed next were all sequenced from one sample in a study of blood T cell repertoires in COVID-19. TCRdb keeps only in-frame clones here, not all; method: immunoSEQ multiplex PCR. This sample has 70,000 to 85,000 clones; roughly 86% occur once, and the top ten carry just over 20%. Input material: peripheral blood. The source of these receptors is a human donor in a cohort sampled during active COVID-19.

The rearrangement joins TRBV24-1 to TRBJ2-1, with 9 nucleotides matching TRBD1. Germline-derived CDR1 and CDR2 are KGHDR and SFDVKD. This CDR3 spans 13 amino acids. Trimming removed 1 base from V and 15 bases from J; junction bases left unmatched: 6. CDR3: CATSDFQDRGRFF. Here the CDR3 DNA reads TGTGCCACCAGTGATTTTCAGGACAGGGGACGGTTCTTC.

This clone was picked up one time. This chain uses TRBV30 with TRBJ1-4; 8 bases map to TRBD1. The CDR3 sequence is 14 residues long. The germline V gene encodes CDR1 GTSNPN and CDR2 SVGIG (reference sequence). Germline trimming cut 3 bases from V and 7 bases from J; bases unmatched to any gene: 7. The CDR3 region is CAWSGKTGGEKLFF. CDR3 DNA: TGTGCCTGGAGCGGGAAAACAGGGGGTGAAAAACTGTTTTTT.

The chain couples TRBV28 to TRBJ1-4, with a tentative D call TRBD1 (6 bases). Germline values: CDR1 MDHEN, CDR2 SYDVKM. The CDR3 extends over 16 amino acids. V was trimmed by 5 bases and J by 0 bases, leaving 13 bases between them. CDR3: CASSQSWTATNEKLFF. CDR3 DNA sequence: TGTGCCAGCAGTCAATCATGGACAGCAACTAATGAAAAACTGTTTTTT.

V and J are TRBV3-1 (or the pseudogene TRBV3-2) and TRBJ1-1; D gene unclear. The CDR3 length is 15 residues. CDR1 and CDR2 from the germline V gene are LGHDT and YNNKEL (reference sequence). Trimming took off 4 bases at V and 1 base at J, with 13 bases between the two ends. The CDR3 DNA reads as TGTGCCAGCAGCCCTCGGCGAGGGCAGAACACTGAAGCTTTCTTT. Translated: CASSPRRGQNTEAFF.

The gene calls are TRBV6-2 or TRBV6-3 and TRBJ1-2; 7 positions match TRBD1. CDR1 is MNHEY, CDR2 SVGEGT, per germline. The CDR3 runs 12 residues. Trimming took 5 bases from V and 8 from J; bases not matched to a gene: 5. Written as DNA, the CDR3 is TGTGCCAGCAGTATCGACAGGGTCGGCTACACCTTC. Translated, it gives CASSIDRVGYTF.

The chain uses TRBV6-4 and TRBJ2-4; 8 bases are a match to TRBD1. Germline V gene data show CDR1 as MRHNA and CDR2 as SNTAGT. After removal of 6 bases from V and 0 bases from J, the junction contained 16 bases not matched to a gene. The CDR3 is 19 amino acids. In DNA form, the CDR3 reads TGTGCCAGCAGCCGGGACAGGCGGATTAGGGGGCTAGCCAAAAACATTCAGTACTTC. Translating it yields CASSRDRRIRGLAKNIQYF.

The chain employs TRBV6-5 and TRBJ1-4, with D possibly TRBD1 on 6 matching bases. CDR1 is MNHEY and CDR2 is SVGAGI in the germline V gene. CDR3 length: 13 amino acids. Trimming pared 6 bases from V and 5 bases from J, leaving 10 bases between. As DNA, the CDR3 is TGTGCCAGCAGCCGGACAGACAATGAAAAACTGTTTTTT. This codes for CASSRTDNEKLFF.